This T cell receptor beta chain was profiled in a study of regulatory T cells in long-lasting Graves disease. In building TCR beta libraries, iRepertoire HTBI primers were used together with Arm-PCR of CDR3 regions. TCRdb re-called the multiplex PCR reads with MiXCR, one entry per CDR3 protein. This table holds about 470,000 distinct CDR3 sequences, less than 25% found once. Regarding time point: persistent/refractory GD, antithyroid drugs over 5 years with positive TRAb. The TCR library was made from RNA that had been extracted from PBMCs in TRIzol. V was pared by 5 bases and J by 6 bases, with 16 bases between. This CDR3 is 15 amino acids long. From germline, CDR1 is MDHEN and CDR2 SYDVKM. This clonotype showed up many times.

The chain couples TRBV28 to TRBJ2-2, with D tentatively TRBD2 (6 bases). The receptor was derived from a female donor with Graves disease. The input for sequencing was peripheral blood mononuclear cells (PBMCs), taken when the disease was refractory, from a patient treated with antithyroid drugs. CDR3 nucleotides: TGTGCCAGCAGTATAACAGGAGGGAGGTCCGGGGAGCTGTTTTTT. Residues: CASSITGGRSGELFF. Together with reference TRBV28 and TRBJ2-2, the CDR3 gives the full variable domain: DVKVTQSSRYLVKRTGEKVFLECVQDMDHENMFWYRQDPGLGLRLIYFSYDVKMKEKGDIPEGYSVSREKKERFSLILESASTNQTSMYLCASSITGGRSGELFFGEGSRLTVL.